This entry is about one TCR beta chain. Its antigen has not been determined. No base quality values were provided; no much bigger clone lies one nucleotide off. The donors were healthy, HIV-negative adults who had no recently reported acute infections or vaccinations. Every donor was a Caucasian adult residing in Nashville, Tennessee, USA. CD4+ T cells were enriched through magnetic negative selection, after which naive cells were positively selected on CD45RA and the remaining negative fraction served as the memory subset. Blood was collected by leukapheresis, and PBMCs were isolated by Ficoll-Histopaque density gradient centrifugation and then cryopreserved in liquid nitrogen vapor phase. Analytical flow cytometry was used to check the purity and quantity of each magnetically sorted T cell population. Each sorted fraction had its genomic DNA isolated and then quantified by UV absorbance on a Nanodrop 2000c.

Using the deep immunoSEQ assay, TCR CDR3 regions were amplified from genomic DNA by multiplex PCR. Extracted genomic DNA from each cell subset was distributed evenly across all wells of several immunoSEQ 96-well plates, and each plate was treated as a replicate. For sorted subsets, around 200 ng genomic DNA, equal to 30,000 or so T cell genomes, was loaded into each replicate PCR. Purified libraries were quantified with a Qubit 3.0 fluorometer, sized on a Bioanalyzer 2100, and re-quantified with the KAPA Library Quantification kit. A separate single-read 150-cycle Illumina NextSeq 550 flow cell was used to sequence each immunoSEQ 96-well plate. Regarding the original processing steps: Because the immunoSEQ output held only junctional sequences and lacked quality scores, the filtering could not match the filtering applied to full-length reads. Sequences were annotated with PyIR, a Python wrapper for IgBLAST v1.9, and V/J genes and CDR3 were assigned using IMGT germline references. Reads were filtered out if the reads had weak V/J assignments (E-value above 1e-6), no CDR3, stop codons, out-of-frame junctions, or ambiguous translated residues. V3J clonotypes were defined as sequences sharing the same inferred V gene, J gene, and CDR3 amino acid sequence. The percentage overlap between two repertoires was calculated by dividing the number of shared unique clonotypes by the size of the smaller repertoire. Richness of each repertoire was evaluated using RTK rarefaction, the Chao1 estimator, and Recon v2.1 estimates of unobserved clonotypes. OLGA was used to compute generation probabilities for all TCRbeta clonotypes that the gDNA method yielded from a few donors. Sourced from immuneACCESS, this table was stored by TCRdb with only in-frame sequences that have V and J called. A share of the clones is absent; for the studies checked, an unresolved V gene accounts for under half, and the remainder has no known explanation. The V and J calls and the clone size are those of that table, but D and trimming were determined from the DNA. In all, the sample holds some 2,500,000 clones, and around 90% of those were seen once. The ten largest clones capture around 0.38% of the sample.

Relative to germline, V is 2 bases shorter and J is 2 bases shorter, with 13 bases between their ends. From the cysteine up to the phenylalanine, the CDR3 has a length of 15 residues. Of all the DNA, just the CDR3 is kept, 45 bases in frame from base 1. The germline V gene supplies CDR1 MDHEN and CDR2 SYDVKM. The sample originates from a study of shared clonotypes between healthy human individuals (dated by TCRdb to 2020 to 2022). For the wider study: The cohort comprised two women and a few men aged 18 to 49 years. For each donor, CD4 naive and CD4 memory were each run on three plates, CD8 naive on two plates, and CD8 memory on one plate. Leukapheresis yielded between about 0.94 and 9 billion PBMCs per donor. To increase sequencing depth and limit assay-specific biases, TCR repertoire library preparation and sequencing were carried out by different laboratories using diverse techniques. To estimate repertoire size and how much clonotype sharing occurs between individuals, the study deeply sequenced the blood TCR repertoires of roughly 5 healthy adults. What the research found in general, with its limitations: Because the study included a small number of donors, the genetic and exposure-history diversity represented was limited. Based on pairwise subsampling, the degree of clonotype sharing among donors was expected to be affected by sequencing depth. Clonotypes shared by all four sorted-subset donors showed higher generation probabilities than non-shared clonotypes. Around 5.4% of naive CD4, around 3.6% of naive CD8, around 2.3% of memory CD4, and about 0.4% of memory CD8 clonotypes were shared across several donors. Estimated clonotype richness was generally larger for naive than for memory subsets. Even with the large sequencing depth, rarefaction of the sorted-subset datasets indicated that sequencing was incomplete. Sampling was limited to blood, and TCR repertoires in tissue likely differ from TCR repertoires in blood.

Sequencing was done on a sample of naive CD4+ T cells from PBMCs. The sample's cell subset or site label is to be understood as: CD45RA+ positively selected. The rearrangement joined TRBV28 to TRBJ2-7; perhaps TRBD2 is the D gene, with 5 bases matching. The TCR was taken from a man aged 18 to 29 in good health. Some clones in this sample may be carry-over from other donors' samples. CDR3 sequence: CASSLPGVGTYEQYF. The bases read TGTGCCAGCAGTTTACCCGGGGTAGGGACCTACGAGCAGTACTTC.